This passage covers 22 T cell receptor beta chains from one sample sequenced in a study of human T cells and chemical hapten exposure. MiXCR, run by TCRdb on the RACE reads, gives a single entry per CDR3 protein. This table has under 450,000 distinct CDR3 sequences, nearly 6.5% appearing once. Sample time point: patch test 2, 6 weeks after DPC sensitization. The treatment was: therapeutic diphenylcyclopropenone sensitization with weekly scalp DPC. This specimen was whole blood, taken in connection with sensitization to the hapten diphenylcyclopropenone (DPC). The source of these receptors is a woman between 18 and 29 years old with alopecia areata. Some clones in this sample may be carry-over from other donors' samples.

CDR3 coding DNA: TGTGCCAGCAGACTCGGGACAGGGGGCGGGACTGAAGCTTTCTTT. Amino acids: CASRLGTGGGTEAFF. This rearrangement joins TRBV3-1 to TRBJ1-1; 12 positions match TRBD1. V shed 6 bases, J shed 5 bases, and the junction held 7 bases outside the gene matches. The germline CDR1 and CDR2 sequences are LGHDT and YNNKEL (reference sequence). The CDR3 runs to 15 residues.

At least ten counts were recorded for this clonotype. This rearrangement joins TRBV20-1 to TRBJ1-6, with D possibly matching TRBD1 (6 bases). The CDR3 extends over 14 amino acids. Germline loops: CDR1 DFQATT, CDR2 SNEGSKA (reference sequence). Trimming shortened V by 0 bases and J by 8 bases, and 11 bases separated the two germline ends. CDR3 amino acids: CSARDLRGDSPLHF. In DNA, the CDR3 is TGCAGTGCTAGAGATCTCAGGGGTGATTCACCCCTCCACTTT.

V is TRBV6-6 and J is TRBJ2-3; 9 bases are a match to TRBD1. With 6 bases clipped from V and 2 bases from J, the junction kept 12 bases outside the gene matches. The CDR3 extends over 17 amino acids. Per germline, CDR1 MNHNY and CDR2 SVGAGI (reference sequence). The CDR3 protein is CASSRFSGTGITDTQYF. CDR3 in DNA: TGTGCCAGCAGCCGCTTCTCCGGGACAGGGATCACAGATACGCAGTATTTT.

The chain links TRBV6-5 to TRBJ1-3; D not certain. Germline-derived CDR1 and CDR2 are MNHEY and SVGAGI. The length of the CDR3 is 13 residues. V shed 4 bases and J shed 0 bases, with 4 bases lying between them. CDR3 DNA: TGTGCCAGCAGTTTAATCTCTGGAAACACCATATATTTT. Amino acid sequence: CASSLISGNTIYF.

This chain links TRBV6-1 with TRBJ2-7; 8 bases are a match to TRBD2. The length of the CDR3 is 13 residues. The V gene's germline CDR1 is MNHNS and CDR2 SASEGT. The trim removed 7 bases at V and 1 base at J, leaving 3 bases unmatched. The CDR3 spells CASTRGGSYEQYF. The DNA for the CDR3 is TGTGCCAGCACTCGGGGGGGGTCCTACGAGCAGTACTTC.

J is TRBJ2-2 and V is TRBV7-9; D remains unclear. Trimming stripped 1 base from V and 0 bases from J, with 9 bases between. Germline assignment: CDR1 SEHNR and CDR2 FQNEAQ (reference sequence). The CDR3 is 16 residues long. In nucleotides, the CDR3 is TGTGCCAGCAGCTTAGAATTGGGTGCGAACACCGGGGAGCTGTTTTTT. This translates into CASSLELGANTGELFF. Complete variable domain (other parts from reference TRBV7-9 and TRBJ2-2): DTGVSQNPRHKITKRGQNVTFRCDPISEHNRLYWYRQTLGQGPEFLTYFQNEAQLEKSRLLSDRFSAERPKGSFSTLEIQRTEQGDSAMYLCASSLELGANTGELFFGEGSRLTVL.

This clonotype was seen ten or more times. The chain employs TRBV2 and TRBJ2-7; D is possibly TRBD2 (5 bases). Deletions cut 6 bases from V and 0 bases from J, with 12 bases between. Germline CDR1 and CDR2: SNHLY and FYNNEI. The CDR3 is made up of 14 amino acids. The CDR3 nucleotides are TGTGCCAGCAGAACCGGGGAACTCTCCTACGAGCAGTACTTC. It specifies CASRTGELSYEQYF.

The gene calls are TRBV6-6 and TRBJ1-5; D unresolved. CDR3 size: 14 residues. Trimming cost V 2 bases and J 1 base, with 6 bases left between them. CDR1 and CDR2 from the germline V gene are MNHNY and SVGAGI (reference sequence). DNA for the CDR3: TGTGCCAGCAGTTACCCCAACAGCAATCAGCCCCAGCATTTT. It yields the protein CASSYPNSNQPQHF.

This chain uses TRBV4-1 with TRBJ2-3; D may match TRBD1 or TRBD2 (6 bases each). The length of the CDR3 is 15 residues. Germline CDR1 and CDR2: MGHRA and YSYEKL. Trimming pared 0 bases from V and 4 bases from J, leaving 11 bases between. The CDR3 spells CASSQDDGGPDTQYF. DNA of the CDR3: TGCGCCAGCAGCCAAGATGATGGGGGGCCAGATACGCAGTATTTT.

This clonotype was detected only a few times. This chain connects TRBV15 to TRBJ2-3; 8 nucleotides line up with TRBD1. CDR3 length equals 16 residues. Per the germline V gene, CDR1 is LNHNV and CDR2 is YYDKDF (reference sequence). V lost 2 bases to trimming and J lost 3 bases; unmatched junction nucleotides: 7. This CDR3 reads CATSRSRQGPTDTQYF. CDR3 DNA sequence: TGTGCCACCAGCAGATCCCGACAGGGGCCAACAGATACGCAGTATTTT.

This clonotype was seen a handful of times. The chain has TRBV9 and TRBJ2-1, with 10 bases matching TRBD2. Germline-derived CDR1 and CDR2 are SGDLS and YYNGEE. Trimming cost V 1 base and J 5 bases; bases outside gene matches: 3. The CDR3 covers 15 residues. In nucleotides, the CDR3 is TGTGCCAGCAGCGTAAGTAGCGGGGGGAACAATGAGCAGTTCTTC. Translated, it gives CASSVSSGGNNEQFF.

The J gene is TRBJ1-4, the V gene TRBV5-1; 7 bases align to TRBD1. This CDR3 comprises 13 residues. CDR1 and CDR2 (germline): SGHRS, YFSETQ. Trimming cost V 1 base and J 6 bases; bases outside gene matches: 0. CDR3 amino acids: CASSLTGDEKLFF. The CDR3 DNA sequence: TGCGCCAGCAGCTTGACAGGGGATGAAAAACTGTTTTTT.

Written as DNA, the CDR3 is TGTGCCAGCAGCCAACGACAGGGGGGCACAGATACGCAGTATTTT. Protein sequence: CASSQRQGGTDTQYF. The chain joins TRBV7-8 to TRBJ2-3; TRBD1 matches 9 bases. V shed 5 bases and J 1 base; nucleotides not matched to a gene: 4. Germline-derived CDR1 and CDR2 are SGHVS and FQNEAQ. This CDR3 region has 15 residues.

This clonotype was picked up many times. The J gene is TRBJ2-7, the V gene TRBV4-3; TRBD1 matches at 11 bases. The CDR3 is 15 amino acids. V was pared by 6 bases and J by 3 bases, with 7 bases of the junction left unmatched. Germline V lookup: CDR1 LGHNA, CDR2 YSLEER. In nucleotides, the CDR3 is TGCGCCAGCAGTAGGGAGGGACAGGGGGACTACGAGCAGTACTTC. Its protein is CASSREGQGDYEQYF.

The rearrangement joins TRBV20-1 to TRBJ1-4; 7 positions match TRBD1. V trimming: 4 bases; J trimming: 5 bases; junction bases outside the gene matches: 7. The germline V gene encodes CDR1 DFQATT and CDR2 SNEGSKA (reference sequence). The CDR3 is 14 residues long. CDR3 region: CSATNRGGNEKLFF. CDR3 sequence (DNA): TGCAGTGCTACTAACAGGGGCGGCAATGAAAAACTGTTTTTT.

The chain couples TRBV29-1 to TRBJ2-4, with D possibly being TRBD2 (5 bases). Trimming shortened V by 5 bases and J by 9 bases, and 11 bases separated the two germline ends. The CDR3 covers 11 residues. Germline loops: CDR1 SQVTM, CDR2 ANQGSEA. CDR3 residues: CSVFSGGIQYF. For the CDR3, the DNA is TGCAGCGTTTTCAGCGGCGGCATTCAGTACTTC.

V gene TRBV7-3 combines with J gene TRBJ2-7; D possibly corresponds to TRBD2 (6 bases). Germline V gives CDR1 SGHTA, CDR2 FQGTGA. V lost 2 bases, J lost 2 bases, and 13 bases lay in between. The CDR3 contains 15 residues. The CDR3: CASSLLAAPTYEQYF. CDR3 sequence (DNA): TGTGCCAGCAGCTTATTAGCGGCACCCACCTACGAGCAGTACTTC.

This rearrangement joins TRBV6-5 to TRBJ1-1; D is uncertain. Trimming pared 8 bases from V and 7 bases from J, leaving 23 bases between. The CDR3 length is 15 residues. Germline V gives CDR1 MNHEY, CDR2 SVGAGI. CDR3 in amino acids: CASCHDTGLTIEAFF. The CDR3 region has the DNA TGTGCCAGCTGCCACGACACGGGGTTAACAATTGAAGCTTTCTTT.

Many counts were recorded for this clonotype. CDR3 amino acids: CASSIWGYEQFF. The CDR3 coding sequence is TGTGCCAGCAGCATCTGGGGGTATGAGCAGTTCTTC. The rearrangement joins TRBV5-6 to TRBJ2-1; D might be TRBD1 or TRBD2, each matching 5 bases. The CDR3 runs 12 residues. CDR1 is SGHDT and CDR2 is YYEEEE in the germline V gene. Trimming removed 4 bases from V and 8 bases from J, with 10 bases in between.

This clonotype occurred a few times. The chain recombines TRBV14 with TRBJ2-1, with D perhaps TRBD2 (5 bases). Looked up from germline, CDR1 is SGHDN and CDR2 is FVKESK. The CDR3 contains 14 residues. V lost 1 base, J lost 15 bases, and 19 bases lay in between. CDR3 loop: CASSQGAGERNRFF. CDR3 nucleotides: TGTGCCAGCAGCCAAGGGGCCGGGGAGAGAAATCGGTTCTTC.

The chain carries TRBV9 and TRBJ1-6, with unresolved D. Germline V gene lookup returns CDR1 SGDLS and CDR2 YYNGEE. This CDR3 contains 15 residues. V lost 5 bases, J lost 10 bases, and 19 bases lay in between. Written as DNA, the CDR3 is TGTGCCAGCAGTCCTACAACTGCGGCGGGGTCACCCCTCCACTTT. Encoded protein: CASSPTTAAGSPLHF.

This clonotype was recorded a few times. The rearrangement links TRBV6-6 to TRBJ1-1; the D gene is possibly TRBD1 (5 bases). The germline V gene encodes CDR1 MNHNY and CDR2 SVGAGI (reference sequence). The CDR3 totals 15 residues. V was shortened by 6 bases and J by 5 bases, with 19 bases between the two germline ends. CDR3 residues: CASSPSLGGWTEAFF. The CDR3 nucleotides are TGTGCCAGCAGCCCGAGCCTTGGGGGTTGGACTGAAGCTTTCTTT.